The 19 T cell receptor beta chains below come from one sample, sequenced in a study of blood T cells in healthy people across ages. Using a J-beta primer mix together with a sample-barcoded 5' primer, a second PCR was run for roughly 6 to 12 cycles. TCRdb analysed the 5' RACE reads with MiXCR anew, one entry per CDR3 protein. The sample lists 850,000 to 1,300,000 distinct CDR3 sequences; roughly 45% were seen once. Material: blood. The source of these receptors is a woman aged 60 to 75 in good health.

This clonotype has a single count. This sequence joins TRBV21-1 and TRBJ2-3; the D call of TRBD2 is as the table states it, not checked on the DNA. TRBV21-1 is a listed pseudogene. The CDR3 covers 18 residues. CDR3 coding DNA: TGTGCCAGCAGCAAAGCGCTTTGTACGGGAGGGAACACAGATACGCAGTATTTT. Protein sequence: CASSKALCTGGNTDTQYF.

V gene TRBV5-6 combines with J gene TRBJ2-3; 7 bases are a match to TRBD2. The CDR3 covers 14 residues. Trimming cost V 4 bases and J 11 bases; bases outside gene matches: 13. Germline V gene sequence: CDR1 SGHDT, CDR2 YYEEEE. The CDR3 sequence: CASSVIAGEFWQYF. In DNA, the CDR3 is TGTGCCAGCAGCGTTATTGCGGGAGAGTTTTGGCAGTATTTT.

This clonotype was observed a few times. This chain uses TRBV20-1 with TRBJ2-7, with 10 bases fitting TRBD2. The CDR3 runs to 15 residues. Per the germline V gene, CDR1 is DFQATT and CDR2 is SNEGSKA (reference sequence). Trimming cost V 7 bases and J 6 bases; bases outside gene matches: 15. As DNA, the CDR3 is TGCAGTGGAGAGAAGCGAGCGGGAGGGCCCGTCGAGCAGTACTTC. It specifies CSGEKRAGGPVEQYF.

The genes are TRBV5-7 and TRBJ2-5; TRBD2 matches at 10 bases. TRBV5-7 is known as an ORF, though its function is uncertain. With 4 bases clipped from V and 0 bases from J, the junction kept 12 bases outside the gene matches. The CDR3 totals 18 residues. The CDR3 DNA reads as TGTGCCAGCAGCCCCGGACACCCGGGACTAGCGTACCAAGAGACCCAGTACTTC. Amino acids: CASSPGHPGLAYQETQYF.

The chain combines TRBV11-2 with TRBJ1-1; D remains ambiguous. Germline CDR1 and CDR2: SGHAT and FQNNGV. V was trimmed by 3 bases and J by 1 base, leaving 9 bases between them. The CDR3 has 14 amino acids. The DNA of the CDR3 is TGTGCCAGCAGCTTTAGTGAACAGAACACTGAAGCTTTCTTT. Amino acid sequence: CASSFSEQNTEAFF.

This clonotype was counted once. The chain uses TRBV5-1 and TRBJ1-1, with D maybe TRBD1 (6 bases). Trimming removed 4 bases at V and 4 bases at J, with 14 bases between. CDR1 SGHRS and CDR2 YFSETQ come from the germline V gene. This CDR3 region has 14 residues. CDR3: CASSNQGRGTEAFF. For the CDR3, the DNA is TGCGCCAGCAGCAATCAGGGGCGGGGCACTGAAGCTTTCTTT.

The rearrangement links TRBV30 to TRBJ2-1, with 7 bases identical to TRBD2. V lost 2 bases, J lost 6 bases, and 10 bases stayed unmatched. The germline V gene encodes CDR1 GTSNPN and CDR2 SVGIG (reference sequence). CDR3 length: 15 residues. Here the CDR3 reads CAWSLSGVWGNEQFF. The CDR3 DNA sequence: TGTGCCTGGAGTCTGAGCGGGGTTTGGGGCAATGAGCAGTTCTTC.

Remarks on this clonotype: A much larger clone differs from this one at a single base, so this may be a read error. The chain recombines TRBV5-1 with TRBJ2-5, with TRBD2 as a possible D gene (6 bases). Per the germline V gene, CDR1 is SGHRS and CDR2 is YFSETQ. Trimming removed 1 base at V and 4 bases at J, with 14 bases between. The CDR3 sequence is 15 residues long. CDR3 protein: CASSLNGGWGETQYF. CDR3 bases: TGCGCCAGCAGCTTGAACGGGGGATGGGGAGAGACCCAGTACTTC.

The chain couples TRBV20-1 to TRBJ1-2; TRBD1 is a possible D gene (5 bases). Germline lookup yields CDR1 DFQATT and CDR2 SNEGSKA (reference sequence). The CDR3 spans 13 residues. Trimming shortened V by 5 bases and J by 5 bases, and 15 bases separated the two germline ends. The DNA of the CDR3 is TGCAGTGCTGGGGGAGAGGGACTATATGGCTACACCTTC. Translated, it gives CSAGGEGLYGYTF.

The rearrangement links TRBV7-2 to TRBJ1-1; TRBD1 matches at 7 bases. Per the germline V gene, CDR1 is SGHTA and CDR2 is FQGNSA. The CDR3 is made up of 15 amino acids. V was clipped by 5 bases and J by 4 bases; unmatched bases: 10. The CDR3 protein is CASSTQGGGGTEAFF. In DNA, the CDR3 is TGTGCCAGCAGCACTCAGGGGGGAGGTGGCACTGAAGCTTTCTTT. The full variable domain, its missing parts supplied by reference TRBV7-2 and TRBJ1-1, is GAGVSQSPSNKVTEKGKDVELRCDPISGHTALYWYRQSLGQGLEFLIYFQGNSAPDKSGLPSDRFSAERTGGSVSTLTIQRTQQEDSAVYLCASSTQGGGGTEAFFGQGTRLTVV.

This chain joins TRBV27 and TRBJ2-1, with 7 nucleotides matching TRBD2. The CDR3 loop spans 16 amino acids. Trimming took 6 bases from V and 8 from J; bases not matched to a gene: 16. Germline V lookup: CDR1 MNHEY, CDR2 SMNVEV (reference sequence). CDR3 region: CASSPWMGTTFDEQFF. CDR3 DNA: TGTGCCAGCAGCCCATGGATGGGGACTACCTTCGATGAGCAGTTCTTC.

This clonotype was observed a handful of times. The chain carries TRBV12-3 or TRBV12-4 and TRBJ1-1; D not certain. The CDR3 loop spans 14 amino acids. Trimming pared 5 bases from V and 1 base from J, leaving 11 bases between. The CDR3 region has the DNA TGTGCCAGCAGTCCGAGGCGGTCGAACACTGAAGCTTTCTTT. Translated: CASSPRRSNTEAFF.

The rearrangement links TRBV15 to TRBJ2-5; no clear D. Looked up from germline, CDR1 is LNHNV and CDR2 is YYDKDF (reference sequence). The CDR3 spans 13 residues. Trimming pared 3 bases from V and 11 bases from J, leaving 16 bases between. CDR3 nucleotides: TGTGCCACCAGCAGCGGCGCCTCCAATGAGCAGTACTTC. Its translation is CATSSGASNEQYF.

This clonotype turned up a few times. The chain couples TRBV7-8 to TRBJ2-4, with TRBD2 matching over 8 bases. Germline-derived CDR1 and CDR2 are SGHVS and FQNEAQ. The V gene end was trimmed by 5 bases and the J gene end by 8 bases; junction bases not matched to a gene: 11. The CDR3 extends over 15 amino acids. In DNA, the CDR3 is TGTGCCAGCAGCCCCCGGGTAACCGGGGGGGACATTCAGTACTTC. Protein: CASSPRVTGGDIQYF.

J is TRBJ1-2 and V is TRBV4-1, with D maybe TRBD1 (5 bases). The germline gives CDR1 MGHRA, CDR2 YSYEKL. The CDR3 has 17 amino acids. V dropped 3 bases and J dropped 2 bases, with 19 bases sitting between them. The CDR3 DNA reads as TGCGCCAGCAGCCAGGCCGTTGGGACCCATATCAACTATGGCTACACCTTC. Translating it yields CASSQAVGTHINYGYTF.

This chain uses TRBV3-1 with TRBJ2-6, with 8 bases matching TRBD1. The junction had 8 bases not matched to a gene; V was cut back by 4 bases and J by 3 bases. The CDR3 extends over 17 amino acids. Germline CDR1 reads LGHDT; CDR2 reads YNNKEL (reference sequence). The CDR3 region is CASSRTGQRIGANVLTF. CDR3 sequence (DNA): TGTGCCAGCAGCCGGACAGGGCAAAGGATTGGGGCCAACGTCCTGACTTTC.

Turning to this clonotype: One end of the junction varies from germline; a read error may be responsible. The V and J genes are TRBV6-5 and TRBJ2-1; 16 nucleotides match TRBD2. Looked up from germline, CDR1 is MNHEY and CDR2 is SVGAGI. This CDR3 has 16 residues. The CDR3 sequence is CVSIRPGLAGGNEQFF. The CDR3 coding sequence is TGTGTCAGCATTCGTCCGGGACTAGCGGGAGGGAATGAGCAGTTCTTC.

This clonotype was counted only a few times. The chain combines TRBV20-1 with TRBJ2-7; D uncertain. CDR3 length equals 14 residues. Germline lookup yields CDR1 DFQATT and CDR2 SNEGSKA (reference sequence). V was shortened by 1 base and J by 0 bases, with 10 bases between the two germline ends. The CDR3 spells CSARGVGSSYEQYF. DNA for the CDR3: TGCAGTGCTAGAGGAGTGGGCAGCTCCTACGAGCAGTACTTC.

This clonotype was seen more than once but under ten times. At one end, the junction sequence differs from germline, possibly due to a read error. The rearrangement links TRBV25-1 to TRBJ1-2; D uncertain. CDR1 MGHDK and CDR2 SYGVNS come from the germline V gene. The CDR3 loop spans 13 amino acids. This chain's CDR3 is CASSHKLGDGFTF. The CDR3 coding sequence is TGTGCCAGCAGTCATAAACTCGGGGATGGCTTCACCTTC.